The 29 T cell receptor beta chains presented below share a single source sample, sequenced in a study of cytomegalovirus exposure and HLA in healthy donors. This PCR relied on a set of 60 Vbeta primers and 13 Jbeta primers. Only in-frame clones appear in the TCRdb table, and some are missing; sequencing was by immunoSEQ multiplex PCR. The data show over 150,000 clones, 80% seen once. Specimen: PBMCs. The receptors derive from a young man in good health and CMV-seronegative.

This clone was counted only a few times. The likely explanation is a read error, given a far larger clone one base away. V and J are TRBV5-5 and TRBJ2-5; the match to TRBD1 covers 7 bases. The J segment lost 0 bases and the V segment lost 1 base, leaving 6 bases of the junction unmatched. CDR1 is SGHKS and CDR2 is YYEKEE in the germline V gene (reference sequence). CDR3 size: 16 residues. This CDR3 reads CASSLRDRRYQETQYF. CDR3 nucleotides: TGTGCCAGCAGCTTGCGGGACAGAAGGTACCAAGAGACCCAGTACTTC.

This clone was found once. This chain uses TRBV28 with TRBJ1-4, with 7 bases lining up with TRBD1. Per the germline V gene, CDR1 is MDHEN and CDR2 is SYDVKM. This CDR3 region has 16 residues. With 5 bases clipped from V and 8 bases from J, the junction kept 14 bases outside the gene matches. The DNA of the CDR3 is TGTGCCAGCAGTCGGATCAGACAGGGAATGGGGGAAAAACTGTTTTTT. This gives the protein CASSRIRQGMGEKLFF.

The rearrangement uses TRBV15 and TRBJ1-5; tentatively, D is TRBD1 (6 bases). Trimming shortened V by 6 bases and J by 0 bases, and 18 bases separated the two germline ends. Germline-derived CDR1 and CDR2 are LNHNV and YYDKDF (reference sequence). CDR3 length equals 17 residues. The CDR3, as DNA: TGTGCCACCAGACCCGGGGGGCTGTTCTATAGCAATCAGCCCCAGCATTTT. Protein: CATRPGGLFYSNQPQHF. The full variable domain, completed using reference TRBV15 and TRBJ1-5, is DAMVIQNPRYQVTQFGKPVTLSCSQTLNHNVMYWYQQKSSQAPKLLFHYYDKDFNNEADTPDNFQSRRPNTSFCFLDIRSPGLGDTAMYLCATRPGGLFYSNQPQHFGDGTRLSIL.

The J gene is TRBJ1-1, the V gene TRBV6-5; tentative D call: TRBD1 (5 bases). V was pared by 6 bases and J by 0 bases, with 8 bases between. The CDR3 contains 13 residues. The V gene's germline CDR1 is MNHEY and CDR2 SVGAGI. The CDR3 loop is CASRLTVNTEAFF. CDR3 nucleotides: TGTGCCAGCAGATTGACAGTGAACACTGAAGCTTTCTTT.

CDR3 nucleotide sequence: TGTGCCAGCAGTAGGCCGGGGGGCGGGGGGAACACTGAAGCTTTCTTT. This encodes CASSRPGGGGNTEAFF. The genes are TRBV7-9 and TRBJ1-1; tentative D call: TRBD1 (6 bases). CDR1 and CDR2 (germline): SEHNR, FQNEAQ (reference sequence). V lost 6 bases and J 1 base, leaving 18 bases between the germline ends. This CDR3 contains 16 residues.

The CDR3 coding sequence is TGTGCCAGCAGCTTAGCGACGGCGGTTGACAGGGGGCAAGTCTATGGCTACACCTTC. It translates to CASSLATAVDRGQVYGYTF. The rearrangement joins TRBV7-8 to TRBJ1-2; 10 bases are shared with TRBD1. The CDR3 is 19 amino acids. V gave up 0 bases and J gave up 4 bases; unmatched junction bases: 14. In germline, CDR1 is SGHVS, CDR2 FQNEAQ.

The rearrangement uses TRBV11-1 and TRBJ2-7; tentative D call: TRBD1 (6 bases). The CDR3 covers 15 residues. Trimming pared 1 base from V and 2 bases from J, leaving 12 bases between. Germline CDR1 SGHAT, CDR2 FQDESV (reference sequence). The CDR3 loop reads CASSLETGGTYEQYF. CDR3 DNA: TGTGCCAGCAGCTTAGAGACAGGTGGTACCTACGAGCAGTACTTC.

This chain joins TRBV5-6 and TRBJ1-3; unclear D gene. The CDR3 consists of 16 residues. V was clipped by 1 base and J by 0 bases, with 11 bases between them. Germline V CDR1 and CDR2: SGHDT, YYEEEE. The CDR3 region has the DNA TGTGCCAGCAGCTTGTACTTGTCGAACTCTGGAAACACCATATATTTT. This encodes CASSLYLSNSGNTIYF.

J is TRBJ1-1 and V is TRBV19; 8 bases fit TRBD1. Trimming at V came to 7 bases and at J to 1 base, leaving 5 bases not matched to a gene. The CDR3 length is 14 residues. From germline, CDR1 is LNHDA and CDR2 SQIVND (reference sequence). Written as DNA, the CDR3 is TGTGCCAGTAAGGCCGGGACAGGGAACACTGAAGCTTTCTTT. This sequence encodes CASKAGTGNTEAFF. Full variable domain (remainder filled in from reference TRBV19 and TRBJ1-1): DGGITQSPKYLFRKEGQNVTLSCEQNLNHDAMYWYRQDPGQGLRLIYYSQIVNDFQKGDIAEGYSVSREKKESFPLTVTSAQKNPTAFYLCASKAGTGNTEAFFGQGTRLTVV.

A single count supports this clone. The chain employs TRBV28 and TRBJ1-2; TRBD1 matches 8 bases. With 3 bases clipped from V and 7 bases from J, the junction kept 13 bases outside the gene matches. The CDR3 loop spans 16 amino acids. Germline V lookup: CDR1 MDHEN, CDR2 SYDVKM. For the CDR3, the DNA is TGTGCCAGCAGTTTCCCCACCCAAGGACAGGGAATTGGCTACACCTTC. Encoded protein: CASSFPTQGQGIGYTF.

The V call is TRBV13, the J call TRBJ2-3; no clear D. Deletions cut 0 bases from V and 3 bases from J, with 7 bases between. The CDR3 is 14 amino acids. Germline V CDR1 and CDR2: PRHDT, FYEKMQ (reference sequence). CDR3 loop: CASSLGIRTDTQYF. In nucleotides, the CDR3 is TGTGCCAGCAGCTTAGGGATTCGGACAGATACGCAGTATTTT.

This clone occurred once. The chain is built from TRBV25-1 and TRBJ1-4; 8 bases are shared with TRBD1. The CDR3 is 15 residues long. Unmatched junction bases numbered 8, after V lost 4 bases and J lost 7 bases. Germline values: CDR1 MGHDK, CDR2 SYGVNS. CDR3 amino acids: CASSGDRGGSEKLFF. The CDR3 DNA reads TGTGCCAGCAGTGGTGACAGGGGAGGGAGTGAAAAACTGTTTTTT.

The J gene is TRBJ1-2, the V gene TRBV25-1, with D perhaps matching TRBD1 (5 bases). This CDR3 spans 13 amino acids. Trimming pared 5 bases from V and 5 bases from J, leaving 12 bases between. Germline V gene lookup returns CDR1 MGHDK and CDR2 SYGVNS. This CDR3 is CASSSGVRYGYTF. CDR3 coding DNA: TGTGCCAGCAGTTCGGGGGTCCGATATGGCTACACCTTC.

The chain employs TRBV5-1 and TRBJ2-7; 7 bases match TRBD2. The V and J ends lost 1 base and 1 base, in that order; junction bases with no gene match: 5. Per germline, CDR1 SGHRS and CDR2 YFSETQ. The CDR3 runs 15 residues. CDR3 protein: CASSLSGTWSYEQYF. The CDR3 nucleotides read TGCGCCAGCAGCTTGAGCGGGACGTGGTCCTACGAGCAGTACTTC.

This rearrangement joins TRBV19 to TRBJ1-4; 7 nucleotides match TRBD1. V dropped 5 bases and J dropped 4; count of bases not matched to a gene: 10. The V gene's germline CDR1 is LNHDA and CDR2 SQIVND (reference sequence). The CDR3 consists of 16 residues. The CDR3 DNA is TGTGCCAGTAGTGCTGGTGGACAGGTCCATAATGAAAAACTGTTTTTT. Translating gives CASSAGGQVHNEKLFF.

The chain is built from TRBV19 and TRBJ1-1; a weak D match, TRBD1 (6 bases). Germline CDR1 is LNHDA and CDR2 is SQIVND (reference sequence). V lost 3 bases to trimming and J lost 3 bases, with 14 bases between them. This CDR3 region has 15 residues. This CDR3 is CASSMERGGDTEAFF. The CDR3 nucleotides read TGTGCCAGTAGTATGGAAAGGGGGGGAGACACTGAAGCTTTCTTT.

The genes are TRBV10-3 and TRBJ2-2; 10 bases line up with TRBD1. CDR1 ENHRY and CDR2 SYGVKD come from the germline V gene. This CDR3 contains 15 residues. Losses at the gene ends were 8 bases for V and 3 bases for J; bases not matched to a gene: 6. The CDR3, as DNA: TGTGCCATCCGACCCGGACAGGGGGACACCGGGGAGCTGTTTTTT. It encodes CAIRPGQGDTGELFF.

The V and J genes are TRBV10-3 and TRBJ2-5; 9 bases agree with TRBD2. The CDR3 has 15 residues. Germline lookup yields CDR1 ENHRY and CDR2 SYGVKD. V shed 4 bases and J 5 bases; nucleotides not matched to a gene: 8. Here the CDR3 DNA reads TGTGCCATCAGTGGAGTGGCGGGAGGGGTGGAGACCCAGTACTTC. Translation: CAISGVAGGVETQYF.

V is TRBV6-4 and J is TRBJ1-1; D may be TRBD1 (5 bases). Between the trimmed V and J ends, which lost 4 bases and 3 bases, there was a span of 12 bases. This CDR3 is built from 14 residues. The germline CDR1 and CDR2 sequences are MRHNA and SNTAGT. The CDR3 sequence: CASSVSGRDTEAFF. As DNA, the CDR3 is TGTGCCAGCAGTGTTTCAGGGAGGGACACTGAAGCTTTCTTT.

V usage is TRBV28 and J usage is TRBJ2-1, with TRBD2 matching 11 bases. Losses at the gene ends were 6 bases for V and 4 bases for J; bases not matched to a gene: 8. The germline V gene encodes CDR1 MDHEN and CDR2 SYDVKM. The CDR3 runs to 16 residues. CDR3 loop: CASSLGGLAVYNEQFF. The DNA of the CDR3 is TGTGCCAGCAGCCTAGGGGGACTAGCGGTTTACAATGAGCAGTTCTTC.

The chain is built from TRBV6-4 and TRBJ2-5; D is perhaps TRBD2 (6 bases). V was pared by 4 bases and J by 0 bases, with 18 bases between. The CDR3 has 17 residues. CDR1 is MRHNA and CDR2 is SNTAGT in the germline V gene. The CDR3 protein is CASSGGAGPVYQETQYF. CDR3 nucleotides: TGTGCCAGCAGTGGCGGGGCAGGGCCGGTGTACCAAGAGACCCAGTACTTC.

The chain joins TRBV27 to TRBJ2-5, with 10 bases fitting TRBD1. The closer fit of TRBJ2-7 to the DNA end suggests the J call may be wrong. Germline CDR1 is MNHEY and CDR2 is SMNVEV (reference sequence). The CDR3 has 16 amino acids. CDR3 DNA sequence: TGTGCCAGCAGTTGGCTTCCGGGACAGGGGAGGAACGAGCAGTACTTC. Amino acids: CASSWLPGQGRNEQYF.

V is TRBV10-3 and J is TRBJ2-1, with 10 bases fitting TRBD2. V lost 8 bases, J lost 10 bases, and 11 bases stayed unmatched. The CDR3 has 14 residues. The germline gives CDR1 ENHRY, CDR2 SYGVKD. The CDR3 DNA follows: TGTGCCATCCGGACTAGCGGAGACGCAGGGGAGCAGTTCTTC. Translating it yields CAIRTSGDAGEQFF.

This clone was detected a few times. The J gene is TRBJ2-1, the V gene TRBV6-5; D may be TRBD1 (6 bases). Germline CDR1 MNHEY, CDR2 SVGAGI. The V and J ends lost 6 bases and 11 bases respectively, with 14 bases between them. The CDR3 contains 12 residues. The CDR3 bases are TGTGCCAGCAGCAGGGGCGACTCCCAGCAGTTCTTC. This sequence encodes CASSRGDSQQFF.

The CDR3 is CAISEITVTGELFF. CDR3 sequence (DNA): TGTGCCATCAGTGAGATAACGGTAACCGGGGAGCTGTTTTTT. This chain links TRBV10-3 with TRBJ2-2; D gene ambiguous. Germline V CDR1 and CDR2: ENHRY, SYGVKD. This CDR3 spans 14 amino acids. The V end lost 2 bases, the J end lost 5 bases, and 9 bases lay between the germline ends.

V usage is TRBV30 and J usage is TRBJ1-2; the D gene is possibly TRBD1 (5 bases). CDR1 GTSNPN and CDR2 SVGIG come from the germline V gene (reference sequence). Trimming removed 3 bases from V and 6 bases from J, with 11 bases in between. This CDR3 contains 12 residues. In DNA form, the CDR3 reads TGTGCCTGGAGCCCGGGGGTGGATGGCTACACCTTC. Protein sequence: CAWSPGVDGYTF.

Here the CDR3 reads CASSYARDSGELFF. The CDR3 nucleotides are TGTGCCAGCTCCTACGCGCGGGACTCCGGGGAGCTGTTTTTT. The J gene is TRBJ2-2, the V gene TRBV18; D is possibly TRBD2 (6 bases). V shed 6 bases and J shed 6 bases, with 14 bases lying between them. The CDR3 spans 14 residues. CDR1 and CDR2 from the germline V gene are KGHSH and LQKENI.

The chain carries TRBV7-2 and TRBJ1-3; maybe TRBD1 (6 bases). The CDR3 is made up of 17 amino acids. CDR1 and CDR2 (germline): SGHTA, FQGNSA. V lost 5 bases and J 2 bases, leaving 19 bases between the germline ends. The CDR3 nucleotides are TGTGCCAGCAGCGTAACGCCCTCAGGGGTAGCTGGAAACACCATATATTTT. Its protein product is CASSVTPSGVAGNTIYF.

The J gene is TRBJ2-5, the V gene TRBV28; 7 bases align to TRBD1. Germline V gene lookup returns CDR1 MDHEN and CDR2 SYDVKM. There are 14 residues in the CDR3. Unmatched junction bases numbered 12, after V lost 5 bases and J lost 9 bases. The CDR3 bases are TGTGCCAGCAGTCGGACAGGAGGCGTTGTGGCCCAGTACTTC. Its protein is CASSRTGGVVAQYF.